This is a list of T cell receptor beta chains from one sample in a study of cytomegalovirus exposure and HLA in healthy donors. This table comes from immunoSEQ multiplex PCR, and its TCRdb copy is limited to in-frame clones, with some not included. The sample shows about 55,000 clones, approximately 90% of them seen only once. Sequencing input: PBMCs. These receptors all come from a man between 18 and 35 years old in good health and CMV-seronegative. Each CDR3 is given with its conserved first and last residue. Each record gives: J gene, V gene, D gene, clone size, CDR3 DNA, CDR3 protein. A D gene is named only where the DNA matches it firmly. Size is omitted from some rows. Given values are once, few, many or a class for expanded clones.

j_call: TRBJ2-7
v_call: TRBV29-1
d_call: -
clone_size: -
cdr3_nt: TGCAGCGTTGAAGATGGCGGGATTTCCTACGAGCAGTACTTC
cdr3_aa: CSVEDGGISYEQYF

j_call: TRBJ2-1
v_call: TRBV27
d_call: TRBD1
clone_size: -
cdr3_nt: TGTGCCAGCAGTTTATCCCCGCCCGGACAGGTTACCTACAATGAGCAGTTCTTC
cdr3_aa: CASSLSPPGQVTYNEQFF

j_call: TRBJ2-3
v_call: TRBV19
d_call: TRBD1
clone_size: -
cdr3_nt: TGTGCCACCACGACCGGGACAGGCGAAACAGATACGCAGTATTTT
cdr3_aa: CATTTGTGETDTQYF

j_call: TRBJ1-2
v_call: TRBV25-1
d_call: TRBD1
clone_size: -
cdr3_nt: TGTGCCAGCAATAAGGGACAGGGGTATGGCTACACCTTC
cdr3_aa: CASNKGQGYGYTF

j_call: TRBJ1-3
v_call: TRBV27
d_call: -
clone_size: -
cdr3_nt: TGTGCCAGCAGTTTAGTAGCGGGTGGAAACACCATATATTTT
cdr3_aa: CASSLVAGGNTIYF

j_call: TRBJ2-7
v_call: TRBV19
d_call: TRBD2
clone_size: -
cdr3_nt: TGTGCCAGTAGCCGGGGGAAGACTAGCGGGAGTAAAGAGCAGTACTTC
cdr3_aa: CASSRGKTSGSKEQYF

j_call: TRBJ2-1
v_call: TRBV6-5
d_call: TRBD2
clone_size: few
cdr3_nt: TGTGCCAGCAGCTTGATAGCGGGAGGAGTAGAAGAGCAGTTCTTC
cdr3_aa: CASSLIAGGVEEQFF

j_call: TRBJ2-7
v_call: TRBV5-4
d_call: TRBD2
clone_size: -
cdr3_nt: TGTGCCAGCAGCTTGGGGCTAGCGGGAGGCTCCTACGAGCAGTACTTC
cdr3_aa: CASSLGLAGGSYEQYF

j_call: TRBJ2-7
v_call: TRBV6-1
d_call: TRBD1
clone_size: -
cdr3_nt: TGTGCCAGCAGTGAATTATTGGGACAGCCCTACGAGCAGTACTTC
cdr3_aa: CASSELLGQPYEQYF

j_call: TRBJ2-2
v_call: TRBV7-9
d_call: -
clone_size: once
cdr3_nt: TGTGCCAGCAGCTTTCCCAATGAGCCCGGGGAGCTGTTTTTT
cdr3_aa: CASSFPNEPGELFF

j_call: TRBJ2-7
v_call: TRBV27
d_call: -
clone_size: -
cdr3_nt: TGTGCCAGCGCCTGGGGGGACAGCTCCTACGAGCAGTACTTC
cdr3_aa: CASAWGDSSYEQYF

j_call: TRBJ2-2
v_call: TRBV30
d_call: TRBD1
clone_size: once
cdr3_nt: TGTGCCTGGACCATCCCCGGGACAGGGGACAGCGCGAACACCGGGGAGCTGTTTTTT
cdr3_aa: CAWTIPGTGDSANTGELFF

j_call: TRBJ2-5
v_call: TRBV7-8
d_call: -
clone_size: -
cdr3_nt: TGTGCCAGCAGCTTAGGAGCGGTCCAAGAGACCCAGTACTTC
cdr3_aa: CASSLGAVQETQYF

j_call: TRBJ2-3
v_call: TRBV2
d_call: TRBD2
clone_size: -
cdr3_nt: TGTGCCAGTAGGACTAGCGGGGTCACCACAGATACGCAGTATTTT
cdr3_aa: CASRTSGVTTDTQYF

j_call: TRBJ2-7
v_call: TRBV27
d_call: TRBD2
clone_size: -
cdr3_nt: TGTGCCAGCAGTTTAGGTGGGACTAGCTTTCTATCTTTC
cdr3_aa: CASSLGGTSFLSF

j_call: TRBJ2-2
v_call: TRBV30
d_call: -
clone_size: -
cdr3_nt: TGTGCCTGGATGAAGGGGATTAACACCGGGGAGCTGTTTTTT
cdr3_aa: CAWMKGINTGELFF

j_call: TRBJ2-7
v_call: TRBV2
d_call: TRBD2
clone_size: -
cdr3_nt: TGTGCCAGCAGGGAACGGACTAGCGGGAGTGGCGACGAGCAGTACTTC
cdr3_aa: CASRERTSGSGDEQYF

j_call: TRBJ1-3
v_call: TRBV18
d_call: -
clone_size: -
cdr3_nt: TGTGCCAGCTCACCCACCAGAGGAAACACCATATATTTT
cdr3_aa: CASSPTRGNTIYF

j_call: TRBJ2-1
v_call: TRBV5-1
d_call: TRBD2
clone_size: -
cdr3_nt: TGCGCCAGCAGCTTGGGGAGCCGGACTAGCGACTACAATGAGCAGTTCTTC
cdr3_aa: CASSLGSRTSDYNEQFF

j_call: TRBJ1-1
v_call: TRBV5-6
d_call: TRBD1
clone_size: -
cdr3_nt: TGTGCCAGCAGCCACGACAGGGGAGTTCTGAACACTGAAGCTTTCTTT
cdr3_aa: CASSHDRGVLNTEAFF

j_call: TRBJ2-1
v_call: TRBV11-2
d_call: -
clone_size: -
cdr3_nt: TGTGCCAGCAGCTTAAGGCAGGGAACGATCCCCATCTACAATGAGCAGTTCTTC
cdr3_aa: CASSLRQGTIPIYNEQFF

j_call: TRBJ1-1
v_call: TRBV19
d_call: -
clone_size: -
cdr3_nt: TGTGCCAGTAGTATAGAGCAGGGGCCGGTCACTGAAGCTTTCTTT
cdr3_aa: CASSIEQGPVTEAFF

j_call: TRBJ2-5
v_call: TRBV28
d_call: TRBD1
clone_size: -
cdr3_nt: TGTGCCAGCAGTCCCGCAGGGGGCAGGGTAAAGGAGACCCAGTACTTC
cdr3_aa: CASSPAGGRVKETQYF

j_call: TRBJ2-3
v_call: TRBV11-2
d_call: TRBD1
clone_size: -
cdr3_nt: TGTGCCAGCAGCTCGGGACAGTCTAGCACAGATACGCAGTATTTT
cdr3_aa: CASSSGQSSTDTQYF

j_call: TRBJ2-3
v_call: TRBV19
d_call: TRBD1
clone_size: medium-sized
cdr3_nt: TGTGCCAGTAGTAAGGGACAGGGGCCAGATACGCAGTATTTT
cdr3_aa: CASSKGQGPDTQYF

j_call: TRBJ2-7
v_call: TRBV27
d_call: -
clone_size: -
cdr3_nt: TGTGCCAGCAGTTTATCCCTCCCAGGAGAGCAGTACTTC
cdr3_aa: CASSLSLPGEQYF

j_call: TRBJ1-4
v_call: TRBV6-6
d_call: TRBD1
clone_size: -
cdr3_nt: TGTGCCAGCAGACAGGGGCCTGGTGAAAAACTGTTTTTT
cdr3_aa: CASRQGPGEKLFF

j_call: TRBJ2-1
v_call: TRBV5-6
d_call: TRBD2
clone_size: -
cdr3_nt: TGTGCCAGCAGCTCGACTAGCGGGAGGGCCCGCTCCTACAATGAGCAGTTCTTC
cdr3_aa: CASSSTSGRARSYNEQFF

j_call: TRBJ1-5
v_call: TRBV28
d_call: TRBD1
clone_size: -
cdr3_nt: TGTGCCAGCAGTGGAGGGACAGGGGGCCAGCCCCAGCATTTT
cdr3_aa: CASSGGTGGQPQHF

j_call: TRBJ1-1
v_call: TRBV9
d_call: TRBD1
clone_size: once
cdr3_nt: TGTGCCAGCAGCGGCGGACAGGGGAACACTGAAGCTTTCTTT
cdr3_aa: CASSGGQGNTEAFF

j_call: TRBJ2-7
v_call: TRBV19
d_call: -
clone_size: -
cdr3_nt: TGTGCCAGTAGTATAGGCCGGGGGAACTACGAGCAGTACTTC
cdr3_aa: CASSIGRGNYEQYF

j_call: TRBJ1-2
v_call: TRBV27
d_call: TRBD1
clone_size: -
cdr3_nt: TGTGCCAGCAGTGATAACAGGGGGTTAGCTAACTATGGCTACACCTTC
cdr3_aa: CASSDNRGLANYGYTF

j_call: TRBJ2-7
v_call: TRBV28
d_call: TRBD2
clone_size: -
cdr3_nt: TGTGCCAGCAGTTTCTCGGGCGGGGGTGCCTCCTACGAGCAGTACTTC
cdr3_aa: CASSFSGGGASYEQYF

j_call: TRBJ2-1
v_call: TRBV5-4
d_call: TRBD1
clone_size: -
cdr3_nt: TGTGCCAGCAGGGGTGGACAGGGGACCTCCTACAATGAGCAGTTCTTC
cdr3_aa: CASRGGQGTSYNEQFF

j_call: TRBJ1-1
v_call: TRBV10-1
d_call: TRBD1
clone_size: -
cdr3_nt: TGCGCCAGCATCCAGAACAGGGGGCCGGCTTTCTTT
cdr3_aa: CASIQNRGPAFF

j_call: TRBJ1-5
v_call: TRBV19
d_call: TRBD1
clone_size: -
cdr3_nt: TGTGCCAGTAGTTCTGACAGGGGGTCGAATCAGCCCCAGCATTTT
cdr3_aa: CASSSDRGSNQPQHF

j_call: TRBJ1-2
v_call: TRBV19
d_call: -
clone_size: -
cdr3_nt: TGTGCCAGTAGTATTCCGACACACCCTAACTATGGCTACACCTTC
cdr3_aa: CASSIPTHPNYGYTF

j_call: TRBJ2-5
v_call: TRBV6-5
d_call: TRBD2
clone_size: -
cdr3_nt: TGTGCCAGCAGTTACGTCGCCGGCGGGAGGCCCAAGACCCAGTACTTC
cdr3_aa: CASSYVAGGRPKTQYF

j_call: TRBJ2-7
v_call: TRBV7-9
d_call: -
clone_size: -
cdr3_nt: TGTGCCAGCAGCTTACCCGGGACACTGTCTTACGAGCAGTACTTC
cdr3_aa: CASSLPGTLSYEQYF

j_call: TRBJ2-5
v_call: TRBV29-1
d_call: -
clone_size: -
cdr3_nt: TGCAGCGTAAATGGACAGTGGGAGACCCAGTACTTC
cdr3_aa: CSVNGQWETQYF

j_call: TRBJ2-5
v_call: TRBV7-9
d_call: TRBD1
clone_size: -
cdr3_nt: TGTGCCAGCAAGGGGACAGGGGGGCGGGAGACCCAGTACTTC
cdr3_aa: CASKGTGGRETQYF

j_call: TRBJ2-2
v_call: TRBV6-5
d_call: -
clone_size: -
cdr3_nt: TGTGCCAGCAGTTACTCGCGGGACACCGGGGAGCTGTTTTTT
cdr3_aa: CASSYSRDTGELFF

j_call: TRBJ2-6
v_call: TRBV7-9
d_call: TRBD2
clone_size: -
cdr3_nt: TGTGCCAGCAGCTCACTAGCGGGGGCCATCTCTGGGGCCAACGTCCTGACTTTC
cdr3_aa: CASSSLAGAISGANVLTF

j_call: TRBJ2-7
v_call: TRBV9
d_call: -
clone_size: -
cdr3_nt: TGTGCCAGCAGCGTAGAATTTGACAGCTCCTACGAGCAGTACTTC
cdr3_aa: CASSVEFDSSYEQYF

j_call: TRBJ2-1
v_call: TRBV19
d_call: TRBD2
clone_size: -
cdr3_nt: TGTGCCAGTAGTAAGACTAGCGGGCGGTCTTACAATGAGCAGTTCTTC
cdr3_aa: CASSKTSGRSYNEQFF

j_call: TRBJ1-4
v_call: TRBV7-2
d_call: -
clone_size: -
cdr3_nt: TGTGCCAGCAGCTTAGCGCGAGGGATGGCTAATGAAAAACTGTTTTTT
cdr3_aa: CASSLARGMANEKLFF

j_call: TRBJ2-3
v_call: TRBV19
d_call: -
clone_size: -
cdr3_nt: TGTGCCAGTAGTATATCGTTAGCAGTAGATACGCAGTATTTT
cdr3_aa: CASSISLAVDTQYF

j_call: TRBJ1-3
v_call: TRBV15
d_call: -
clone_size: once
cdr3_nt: TGTGCCACCAGCAGAGGGTCGGGTGGAAACACCATATATTTT
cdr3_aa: CATSRGSGGNTIYF

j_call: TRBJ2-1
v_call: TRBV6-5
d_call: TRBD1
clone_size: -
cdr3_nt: TGTGCCAGCAGTTACTCCGGGACAGGGGGTTCTAATGAGCAGTTCTTC
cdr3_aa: CASSYSGTGGSNEQFF

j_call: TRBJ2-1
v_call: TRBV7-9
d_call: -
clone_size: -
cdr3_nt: TGTGCCAGCAGCACCCCGAAAGCGCTCTACAATGAGCAGTTCTTC
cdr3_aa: CASSTPKALYNEQFF